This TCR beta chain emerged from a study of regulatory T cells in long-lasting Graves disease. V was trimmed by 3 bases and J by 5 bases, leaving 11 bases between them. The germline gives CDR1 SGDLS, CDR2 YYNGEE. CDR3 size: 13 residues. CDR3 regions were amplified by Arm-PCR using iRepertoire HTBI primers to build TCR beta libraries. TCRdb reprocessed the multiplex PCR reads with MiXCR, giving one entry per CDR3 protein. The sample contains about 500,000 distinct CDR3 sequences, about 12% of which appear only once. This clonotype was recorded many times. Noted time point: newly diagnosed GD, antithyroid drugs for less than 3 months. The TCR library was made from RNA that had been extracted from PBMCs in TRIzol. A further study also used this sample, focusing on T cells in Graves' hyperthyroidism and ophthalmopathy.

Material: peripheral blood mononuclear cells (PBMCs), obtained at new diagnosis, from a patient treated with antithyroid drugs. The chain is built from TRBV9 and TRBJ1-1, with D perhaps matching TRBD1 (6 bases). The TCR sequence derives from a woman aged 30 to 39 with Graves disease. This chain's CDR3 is CASSATGFTEAFF. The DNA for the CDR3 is TGTGCCAGCAGCGCTACAGGGTTTACTGAAGCTTTCTTT.